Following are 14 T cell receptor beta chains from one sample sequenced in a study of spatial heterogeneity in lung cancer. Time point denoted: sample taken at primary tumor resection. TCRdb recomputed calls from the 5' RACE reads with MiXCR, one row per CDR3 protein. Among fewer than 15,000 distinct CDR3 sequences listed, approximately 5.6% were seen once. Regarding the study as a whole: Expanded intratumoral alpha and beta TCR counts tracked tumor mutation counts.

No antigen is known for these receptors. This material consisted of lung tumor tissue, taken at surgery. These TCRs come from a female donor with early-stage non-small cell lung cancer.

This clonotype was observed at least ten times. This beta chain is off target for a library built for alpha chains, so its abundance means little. The CDR3 here is CAISPGQGPYEQYF. The CDR3 bases are TGTGCCATCAGTCCGGGACAGGGGCCTTACGAGCAGTACTTC. This rearrangement joins TRBV10-3 to TRBJ2-7; 10 bases line up with TRBD1. This CDR3 is built from 14 residues. Trimming cost V 5 bases and J 4 bases; bases outside gene matches: 5. CDR1 is ENHRY and CDR2 is SYGVKD in the germline V gene.

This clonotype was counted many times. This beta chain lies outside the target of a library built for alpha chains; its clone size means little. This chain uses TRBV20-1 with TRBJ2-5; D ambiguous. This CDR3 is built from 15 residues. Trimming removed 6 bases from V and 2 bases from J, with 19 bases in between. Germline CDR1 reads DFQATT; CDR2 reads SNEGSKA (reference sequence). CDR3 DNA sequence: TGCAGTGCCCTACCCCTATTTGGTAGGCAAGAGACCCAGTACTTC. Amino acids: CSALPLFGRQETQYF.

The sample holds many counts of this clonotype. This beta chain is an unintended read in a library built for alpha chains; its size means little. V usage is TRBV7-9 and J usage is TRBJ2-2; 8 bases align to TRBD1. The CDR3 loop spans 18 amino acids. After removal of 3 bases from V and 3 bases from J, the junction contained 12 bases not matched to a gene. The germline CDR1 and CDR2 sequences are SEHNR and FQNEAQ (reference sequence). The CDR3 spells CASSFARPGQGHTGELFF. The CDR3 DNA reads TGTGCCAGCAGCTTTGCCCGGCCAGGACAGGGCCACACCGGGGAGCTGTTTTTT.

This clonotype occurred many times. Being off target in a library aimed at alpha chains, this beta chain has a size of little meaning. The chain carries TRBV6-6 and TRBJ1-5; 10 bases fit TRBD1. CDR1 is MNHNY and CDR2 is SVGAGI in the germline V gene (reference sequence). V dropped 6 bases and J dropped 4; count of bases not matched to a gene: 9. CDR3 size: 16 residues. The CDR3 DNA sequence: TGTGCCAGCAGCGGGGGGACAGGGGCCGTAAATCAGCCCCAGCATTTT. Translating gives CASSGGTGAVNQPQHF.

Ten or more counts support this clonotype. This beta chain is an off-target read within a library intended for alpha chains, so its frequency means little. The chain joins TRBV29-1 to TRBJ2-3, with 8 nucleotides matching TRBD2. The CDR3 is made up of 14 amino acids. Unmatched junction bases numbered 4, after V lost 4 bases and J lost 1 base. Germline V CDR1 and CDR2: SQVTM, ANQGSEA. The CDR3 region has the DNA TGCAGCGTTGCAGGGCGGGAGGGCACAGATACGCAGTATTTT. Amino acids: CSVAGREGTDTQYF.

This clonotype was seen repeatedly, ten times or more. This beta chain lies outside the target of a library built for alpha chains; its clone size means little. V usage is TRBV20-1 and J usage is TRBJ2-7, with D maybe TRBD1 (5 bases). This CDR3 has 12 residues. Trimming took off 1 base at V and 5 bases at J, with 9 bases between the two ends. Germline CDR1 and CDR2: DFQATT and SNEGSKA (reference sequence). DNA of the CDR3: TGCAGTGCTAGAGGGAGACAGCACGAGCAGTACTTC. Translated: CSARGRQHEQYF.

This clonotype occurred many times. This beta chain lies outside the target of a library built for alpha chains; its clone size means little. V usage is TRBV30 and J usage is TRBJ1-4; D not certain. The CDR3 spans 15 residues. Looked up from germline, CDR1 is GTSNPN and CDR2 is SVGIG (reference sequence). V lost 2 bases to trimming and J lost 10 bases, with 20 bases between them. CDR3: CAWSIGGDREGKLFF. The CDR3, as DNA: TGTGCCTGGAGTATAGGCGGGGATCGTGAAGGAAAACTGTTTTTT.

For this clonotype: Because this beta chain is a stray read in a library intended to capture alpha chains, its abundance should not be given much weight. CDR3 region: CASSQDGGRAAEAFF. In DNA form, the CDR3 reads TGCGCCAGCAGCCAAGATGGTGGCAGGGCCGCTGAAGCTTTCTTT. V is TRBV4-1 and J is TRBJ1-1, with D perhaps matching TRBD1 (5 bases). The CDR3 spans 15 residues. The germline CDR1 and CDR2 sequences are MGHRA and YSYEKL. V was pared by 0 bases and J by 6 bases, with 14 bases between.

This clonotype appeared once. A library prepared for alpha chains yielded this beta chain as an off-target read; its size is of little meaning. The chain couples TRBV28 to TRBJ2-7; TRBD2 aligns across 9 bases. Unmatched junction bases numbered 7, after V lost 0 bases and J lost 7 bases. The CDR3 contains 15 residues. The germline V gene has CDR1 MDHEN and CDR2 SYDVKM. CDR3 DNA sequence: TGTGCCAGCAGTTTATGTTGTCTAGCGGGGTATGAGCAGTACTTC. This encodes CASSLCCLAGYEQYF.

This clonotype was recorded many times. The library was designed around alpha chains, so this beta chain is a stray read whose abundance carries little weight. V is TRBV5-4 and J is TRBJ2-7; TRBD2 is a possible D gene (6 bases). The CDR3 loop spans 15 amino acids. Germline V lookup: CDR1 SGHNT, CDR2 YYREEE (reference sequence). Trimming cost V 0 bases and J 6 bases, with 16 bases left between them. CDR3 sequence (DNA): TGTGCCAGCAGCTTGGAGCCCTCCGTCGGGGGCGAGCAGTACTTC. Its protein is CASSLEPSVGGEQYF.

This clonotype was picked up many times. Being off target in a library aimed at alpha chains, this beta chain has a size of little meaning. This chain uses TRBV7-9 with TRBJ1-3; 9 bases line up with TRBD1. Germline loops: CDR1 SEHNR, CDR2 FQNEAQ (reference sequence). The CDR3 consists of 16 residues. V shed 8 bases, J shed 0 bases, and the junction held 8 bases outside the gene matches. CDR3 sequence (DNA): TGTGCCAGCGGGCGGGACAGGGTTGACTCTGGAAACACCATATATTTT. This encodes CASGRDRVDSGNTIYF.

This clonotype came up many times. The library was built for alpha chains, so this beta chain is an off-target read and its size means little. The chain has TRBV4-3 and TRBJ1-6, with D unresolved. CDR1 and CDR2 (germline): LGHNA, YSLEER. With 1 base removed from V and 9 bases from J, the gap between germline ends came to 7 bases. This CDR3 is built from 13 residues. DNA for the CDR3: TGCGCCAGCAGCCAAGTCATCGGTTCACCCCTCCACTTT. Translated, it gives CASSQVIGSPLHF.

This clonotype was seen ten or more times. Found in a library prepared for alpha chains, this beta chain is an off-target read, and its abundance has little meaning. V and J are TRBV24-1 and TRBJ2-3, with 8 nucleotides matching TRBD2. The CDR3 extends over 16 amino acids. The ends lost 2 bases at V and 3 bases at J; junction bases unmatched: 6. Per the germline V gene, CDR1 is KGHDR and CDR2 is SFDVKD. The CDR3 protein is CATSDYSGGRTDTQYF. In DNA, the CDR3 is TGTGCCACCAGTGATTACAGCGGGGGAAGGACAGATACGCAGTATTTT.

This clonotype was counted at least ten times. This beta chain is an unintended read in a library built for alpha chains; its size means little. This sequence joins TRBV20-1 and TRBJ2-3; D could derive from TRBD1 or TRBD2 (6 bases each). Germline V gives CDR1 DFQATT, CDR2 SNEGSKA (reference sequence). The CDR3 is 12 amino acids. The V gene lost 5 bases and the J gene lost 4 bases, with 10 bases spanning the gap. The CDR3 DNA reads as TGCAGTGCTTTGGGGGGCCCAGATACGCAGTATTTT. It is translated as CSALGGPDTQYF.